The clone carrying this T cell receptor (beta chain) has more than one count but fewer than ten. The sort gate was single viable CD3+CD4+CD8-CD45RO+ cells for memory CD4+ T cells. This record belongs to a study of memory CD4+ T cells and cytomegalovirus serostatus. Measured with immunoSEQ multiplex PCR; TCRdb has only the in-frame clones, and not every one. The sample contains approximately 50,000 clones, around three quarters of which appear only once. The CDR3 contains 12 residues. CDR1 is KGHSH and CDR2 is LQKENI in the germline V gene. The V and J ends lost 6 bases and 4 bases respectively, with 6 bases between them.

The sequencing input was memory CD4+ T cells from blood. The sequence derives from an adult in good health and CMV-seropositive. The chain combines TRBV18 with TRBJ2-2, with D tentatively TRBD1 (6 bases). The CDR3 DNA follows: TGTGCCAGCTCGACAGGCACCGGGGAGCTGTTTTTT. This sequence encodes CASSTGTGELFF.